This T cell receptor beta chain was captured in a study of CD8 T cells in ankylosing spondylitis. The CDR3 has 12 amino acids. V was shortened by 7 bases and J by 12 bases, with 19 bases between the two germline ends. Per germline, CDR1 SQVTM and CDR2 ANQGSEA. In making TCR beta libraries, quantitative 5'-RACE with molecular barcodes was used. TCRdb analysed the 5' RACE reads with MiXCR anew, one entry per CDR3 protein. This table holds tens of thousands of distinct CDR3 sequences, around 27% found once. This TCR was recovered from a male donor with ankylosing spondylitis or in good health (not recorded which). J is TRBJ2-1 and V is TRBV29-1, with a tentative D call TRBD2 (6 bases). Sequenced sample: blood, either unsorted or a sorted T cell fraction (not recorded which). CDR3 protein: CSERIGRGLQFF. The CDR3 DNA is TGCAGCGAAAGGATAGGTCGGGGGTTGCAGTTCTTC.